The clone carrying this T cell receptor (beta chain) was found a few times. The antigen remains unidentified. The data stem from a study of T cell responses to AZD1222 COVID-19 vaccine. Study-wide results and limits: At baseline, just a handful of AZD1222 recipients tested seropositive. Donor demographics were predominantly white British with a female majority; clonal diversity may be underestimated. The breadth and depth of Spike-specific TCRs increased once two AZD1222 doses had been given.

Method: immunoSEQ multiplex PCR; TCRdb's copy keeps in-frame clones and lacks some. The profile shows about 120,000 clones, over 80% of them singletons. This receptor was identified in an adult in good health. The specimen comprised peripheral blood, sampled on day 0 of AZD1222 vaccination.

The DNA of the CDR3 is TGTGCCAGCAGTTACTCGGAAGGGTCCGGGGAGCTGTTTTTT. Its protein is CASSYSEGSGELFF. The V gene is TRBV6-5, the J gene TRBJ2-2; unclear D gene. V gave up 0 bases and J gave up 6 bases, with 8 bases separating them. This CDR3 contains 14 residues. The germline gives CDR1 MNHEY, CDR2 SVGAGI.